These T cell receptor beta chains were read from a single sample in a study of cytomegalovirus exposure and HLA in healthy donors. Profiling relied on immunoSEQ multiplex PCR, and the TCRdb table lists in-frame clones only, not all of them. The repertoire holds about 150,000 clones, with about 85% as singletons. Specimen: PBMCs. The receptor source for this set is a woman under 30 in good health and CMV-seronegative. Both conserved end residues are part of each CDR3. The order of the fields is D gene, J gene, V gene, clone size, CDR3 length, CDR3 DNA, CDR3 protein. The D gene is left open where the match is weak. Not all rows give a size; the values are once, few, many and, for expanded clones, a class.

d_gene: TRBD2; j_gene: TRBJ2-1; v_gene: TRBV10-1; abundance: .; len: 15; CDR3nt: TGCGCCAGCAGCGAAGGACTAGCCGGGGTCAGTGAGCAGTTCTTC; CDR3aa: CASSEGLAGVSEQFF
d_gene: .; j_gene: TRBJ2-1; v_gene: TRBV5-6; abundance: .; len: 15; CDR3nt: TGTGCCAGCTGGGGAGGTGGGCGCTCCTACAATGAGCAGTTCTTC; CDR3aa: CASWGGGRSYNEQFF
d_gene: .; j_gene: TRBJ1-2; v_gene: TRBV7-9; abundance: few; len: 13; CDR3nt: TGTGCCAGCAGCACCAAGGGGATCTATGGCTACACCTTC; CDR3aa: CASSTKGIYGYTF
d_gene: .; j_gene: TRBJ2-2; v_gene: TRBV19; abundance: .; len: 16; CDR3nt: TGTGCCAGTAGTATAGGAGGAACGGCGAACACCGGGGAGCTGTTTTTT; CDR3aa: CASSIGGTANTGELFF
d_gene: TRBD1; j_gene: TRBJ1-2; v_gene: TRBV5-5; abundance: once; len: 17; CDR3nt: TGTGCCAGCAGCTTGGCGTTGGATTTCGGACAGGGTAATGGCTACACCTTC; CDR3aa: CASSLALDFGQGNGYTF
d_gene: TRBD1; j_gene: TRBJ1-4; v_gene: TRBV27; abundance: .; len: 14; CDR3nt: TGTGCCAGCAGTTCGGGACAGGGTAATGAAAAACTGTTTTTT; CDR3aa: CASSSGQGNEKLFF
d_gene: .; j_gene: TRBJ2-1; v_gene: TRBV6-5; abundance: .; len: 13; CDR3nt: TGTGCCAGCAGAAACAGGGCCTACAATGAGCAGTTCTTC; CDR3aa: CASRNRAYNEQFF
d_gene: .; j_gene: TRBJ1-3; v_gene: TRBV5-4; abundance: .; len: 13; CDR3nt: TGTGCCAGCAGCTCCTTCCTCGGAAACACCATATATTTT; CDR3aa: CASSSFLGNTIYF
d_gene: TRBD2; j_gene: TRBJ2-7; v_gene: TRBV13; abundance: .; len: 18; CDR3nt: TGTGCCAGCAGCTTAGGCCTAAGGAGCGGGGGATTCCGTGGCGAGCAGTACTTC; CDR3aa: CASSLGLRSGGFRGEQYF
d_gene: .; j_gene: TRBJ2-3; v_gene: TRBV9; abundance: once; len: 14; CDR3nt: TGTGCCAGCAGGGTAGGAGATCCCACAGATACGCAGTATTTT; CDR3aa: CASRVGDPTDTQYF
d_gene: .; j_gene: TRBJ2-5; v_gene: TRBV28; abundance: .; len: 12; CDR3nt: TGTGCCAGTGGACTAGGGGGAGAGACCCAGTACTTC; CDR3aa: CASGLGGETQYF
d_gene: TRBD1; j_gene: TRBJ1-3; v_gene: TRBV5-1; abundance: .; len: 18; CDR3nt: TGCGCCAGCAGCTTGTCCCACGGACAGGACAGCTCTGGAAACACCATATATTTT; CDR3aa: CASSLSHGQDSSGNTIYF
d_gene: .; j_gene: TRBJ1-1; v_gene: TRBV2; abundance: .; len: 15; CDR3nt: TGTGCCAGCAGTGAACCCGGACAGAAGAACACTGAAGCTTTCTTT; CDR3aa: CASSEPGQKNTEAFF
d_gene: TRBD1; j_gene: TRBJ1-2; v_gene: TRBV7-9; abundance: .; len: 14; CDR3nt: TGTGCCAGCAGCTTCGGACAGGGCGGCTACGGCTACACCTTC; CDR3aa: CASSFGQGGYGYTF
d_gene: .; j_gene: TRBJ1-6; v_gene: TRBV5-1; abundance: .; len: 16; CDR3nt: TGCGCCAGCAGCTCCGGCGGGGGGGGAAATAATTCACCCCTCCACTTT; CDR3aa: CASSSGGGGNNSPLHF
d_gene: .; j_gene: TRBJ1-3; v_gene: TRBV15; abundance: .; len: 16; CDR3nt: TGTGCCACCAGCAGAGATCCCCCGCGCTCTGGAAACACCATATATTTT; CDR3aa: CATSRDPPRSGNTIYF
d_gene: TRBD2; j_gene: TRBJ2-1; v_gene: TRBV2; abundance: .; len: 15; CDR3nt: TGTGCCAGCAGTGGGCGGGAGAGCTCCTACAATGAGCAGTTCTTC; CDR3aa: CASSGRESSYNEQFF
d_gene: TRBD1; j_gene: TRBJ1-2; v_gene: TRBV30; abundance: .; len: 14; CDR3nt: TGTGCCTGGCAACGAGGGGGCCGGGGCTATGGCTACACCTTC; CDR3aa: CAWQRGGRGYGYTF
d_gene: .; j_gene: TRBJ2-1; v_gene: TRBV7-6; abundance: .; len: 16; CDR3nt: TGTGCCAGCAGCTTAGCGTTTAGGACACACTACAATGAGCAGTTCTTC; CDR3aa: CASSLAFRTHYNEQFF
d_gene: TRBD1; j_gene: TRBJ1-2; v_gene: TRBV28; abundance: .; len: 15; CDR3nt: TGTGCCAGCAGTTACCCGGGACAGGGAACCTATGGCTACACCTTC; CDR3aa: CASSYPGQGTYGYTF
d_gene: TRBD1; j_gene: TRBJ2-2; v_gene: TRBV29-1; abundance: .; len: 15; CDR3nt: TGCAGCGCTACGCGCCGGGACAGTCACACCGGGGAGCTGTTTTTT; CDR3aa: CSATRRDSHTGELFF
d_gene: .; j_gene: TRBJ2-1; v_gene: TRBV10-3; abundance: .; len: 15; CDR3nt: TGTGCCATCAGTGGTCAGGGGGGCATAGGGAATGAGCAGTTCTTC; CDR3aa: CAISGQGGIGNEQFF
d_gene: TRBD1; j_gene: TRBJ2-7; v_gene: TRBV11-1; abundance: .; len: 12; CDR3nt: TGTGCCACCAGACAGGGACCAAGCGAGCAGTACTTC; CDR3aa: CATRQGPSEQYF
d_gene: TRBD1; j_gene: TRBJ2-7; v_gene: TRBV6-5; abundance: once; len: 12; CDR3nt: TGTGCCAGCAGCAGGACAGGGCTCGAGCAGTACTTC; CDR3aa: CASSRTGLEQYF
d_gene: TRBD2; j_gene: TRBJ2-2; v_gene: TRBV9; abundance: .; len: 18; CDR3nt: TGTGCCAGCAGCGCCCGGACTAGCGGGAGGGTGGGCACCGGGGAGCTGTTTTTT; CDR3aa: CASSARTSGRVGTGELFF
d_gene: TRBD2; j_gene: TRBJ2-3; v_gene: TRBV7-2; abundance: .; len: 15; CDR3nt: TGTGCCAGCAGCTCACAGCGGGGCTCCACAGATACGCAGTATTTT; CDR3aa: CASSSQRGSTDTQYF
d_gene: .; j_gene: TRBJ2-2; v_gene: TRBV2; abundance: .; len: 15; CDR3nt: TGTGCCAGCAGCCTCGGTCTCCAGGTCACCGGGGAGCTGTTTTTT; CDR3aa: CASSLGLQVTGELFF
d_gene: .; j_gene: TRBJ2-3; v_gene: TRBV9; abundance: .; len: 13; CDR3nt: TGTGCCAGCTCTAGTGGTACCCCAGATACGCAGTATTTT; CDR3aa: CASSSGTPDTQYF
d_gene: .; j_gene: TRBJ2-4; v_gene: TRBV18; abundance: .; len: 18; CDR3nt: TGTGCCAGCTCACCGGCAGGGGTTAACTTACTAGCCAAAAACATTCAGTACTTC; CDR3aa: CASSPAGVNLLAKNIQYF
d_gene: TRBD1; j_gene: TRBJ1-5; v_gene: TRBV28; abundance: .; len: 15; CDR3nt: TGTGCCAGCCAGAATCCAGGACAGGGGAATCAGCCCCAGCATTTT; CDR3aa: CASQNPGQGNQPQHF
d_gene: TRBD1; j_gene: TRBJ2-2; v_gene: TRBV6-1; abundance: few; len: 15; CDR3nt: TGTGCCAGCAGTGAAGCGGGACAGGGGGCCGGGGAGCTGTTTTTT; CDR3aa: CASSEAGQGAGELFF
d_gene: .; j_gene: TRBJ1-2; v_gene: TRBV5-6; abundance: .; len: 14; CDR3nt: TGTGCCAGCAGCTTGAAGGGCAGGGGTGATGGCTACACCTTC; CDR3aa: CASSLKGRGDGYTF
d_gene: .; j_gene: TRBJ2-3; v_gene: TRBV7-8; abundance: .; len: 14; CDR3nt: TGTGCCAGCAGCTTATACAGCCGCACAGATACGCAGTATTTT; CDR3aa: CASSLYSRTDTQYF
d_gene: TRBD2; j_gene: TRBJ2-7; v_gene: TRBV10-3; abundance: .; len: 13; CDR3nt: TGTGCCACGGAAGCGGGGGGGCCGGGCGAGCAGTACTTC; CDR3aa: CATEAGGPGEQYF
d_gene: .; j_gene: TRBJ2-4; v_gene: TRBV2; abundance: once; len: 12; CDR3nt: TGTGCCAGCAGCGCCCGCACGGAGTTGGAATACTTC; CDR3aa: CASSARTELEYF
d_gene: TRBD1; j_gene: TRBJ2-2; v_gene: TRBV4-3; abundance: few; len: 15; CDR3nt: TGCGCCAGCAGCCAAGGCGACAGGGACATCGGGGAGCTGTTTTTT; CDR3aa: CASSQGDRDIGELFF
d_gene: TRBD2; j_gene: TRBJ2-1; v_gene: TRBV9; abundance: .; len: 17; CDR3nt: TGTGCCAGCAGCGCAGAGGCTTTGACTAGCGGACCCAATGAGCAGTTCTTC; CDR3aa: CASSAEALTSGPNEQFF
d_gene: .; j_gene: TRBJ1-1; v_gene: TRBV27; abundance: .; len: 13; CDR3nt: TGTGCCAGCAGTTTTTCTTCTAACACTGAAGCTTTCTTT; CDR3aa: CASSFSSNTEAFF
d_gene: .; j_gene: TRBJ1-2; v_gene: TRBV7-9; abundance: .; len: 13; CDR3nt: TGTGCCAGCAGCGAAGGGGCAGGCTATGGCTACACCTTC; CDR3aa: CASSEGAGYGYTF
d_gene: .; j_gene: TRBJ1-6; v_gene: TRBV7-2; abundance: .; len: 16; CDR3nt: TGTGCCAGCAAGGGCCACGGTGGAGGGATCGGTTCACCCCTCCACTTT; CDR3aa: CASKGHGGGIGSPLHF
d_gene: TRBD1; j_gene: TRBJ2-3; v_gene: TRBV5-1; abundance: .; len: 16; CDR3nt: TGCGCCAGCAGCTTGGGGGGTGGACAGGGACCCGGTACGCAGTATTTT; CDR3aa: CASSLGGGQGPGTQYF
d_gene: .; j_gene: TRBJ2-7; v_gene: TRBV7-2; abundance: .; len: 14; CDR3nt: TGTGCCAGCAGCTTAGCCGGTAGATCCTACGAGCAGTACTTC; CDR3aa: CASSLAGRSYEQYF
d_gene: .; j_gene: TRBJ2-7; v_gene: TRBV7-9; abundance: .; len: 16; CDR3nt: TGTGCCAGCAGCCGCGAAGGCGGGAAAAGCTCCTACGAGCAGTACTTC; CDR3aa: CASSREGGKSSYEQYF
d_gene: .; j_gene: TRBJ1-2; v_gene: TRBV5-5; abundance: .; len: 13; CDR3nt: TGTGCCAGCAGCTTAGGGACTGGAAGTGGCTACACCTTC; CDR3aa: CASSLGTGSGYTF
d_gene: .; j_gene: TRBJ1-1; v_gene: TRBV5-1; abundance: .; len: 15; CDR3nt: TGCGCCAGCAGCATCGATAGCTCGGGGAACACTGAAGCTTTCTTT; CDR3aa: CASSIDSSGNTEAFF
d_gene: TRBD1; j_gene: TRBJ1-3; v_gene: TRBV7-9; abundance: .; len: 16; CDR3nt: TGTGCCAGCAGCCTCCTAACAGGGGGCGGTGGAAACACCATATATTTT; CDR3aa: CASSLLTGGGGNTIYF
d_gene: .; j_gene: TRBJ2-7; v_gene: TRBV7-9; abundance: few; len: 14; CDR3nt: TGTGCCAGCAGCCCCGGGGGAAGAAACCACGAGCAGTACTTC; CDR3aa: CASSPGGRNHEQYF
d_gene: .; j_gene: TRBJ2-7; v_gene: TRBV7-2; abundance: .; len: 13; CDR3nt: TGTGCCAGCAGCTTCTTCCAGGGCTACGAGCAGTACTTC; CDR3aa: CASSFFQGYEQYF
d_gene: TRBD1; j_gene: TRBJ2-7; v_gene: TRBV5-5; abundance: .; len: 16; CDR3nt: TGTGCCAGCAGCTTGAGGGACAGGGCCAGCTCCTACGAGCAGTACTTC; CDR3aa: CASSLRDRASSYEQYF
d_gene: .; j_gene: TRBJ1-2; v_gene: TRBV30; abundance: .; len: 12; CDR3nt: TGTGCCTGGAGTGAGAGGTATGGTGGCTACACCTTC; CDR3aa: CAWSERYGGYTF
d_gene: TRBD1; j_gene: TRBJ1-5; v_gene: TRBV2; abundance: .; len: 15; CDR3nt: TGTGCCAGCAGTAAGGACAGGGATGGCAATCAGCCCCAGCATTTT; CDR3aa: CASSKDRDGNQPQHF
d_gene: TRBD2; j_gene: TRBJ2-5; v_gene: TRBV19; abundance: .; len: 16; CDR3nt: TGTGCCAGTACGCCCCACGGGAGGGGCGCCCAAGAGACCCAGTACTTC; CDR3aa: CASTPHGRGAQETQYF